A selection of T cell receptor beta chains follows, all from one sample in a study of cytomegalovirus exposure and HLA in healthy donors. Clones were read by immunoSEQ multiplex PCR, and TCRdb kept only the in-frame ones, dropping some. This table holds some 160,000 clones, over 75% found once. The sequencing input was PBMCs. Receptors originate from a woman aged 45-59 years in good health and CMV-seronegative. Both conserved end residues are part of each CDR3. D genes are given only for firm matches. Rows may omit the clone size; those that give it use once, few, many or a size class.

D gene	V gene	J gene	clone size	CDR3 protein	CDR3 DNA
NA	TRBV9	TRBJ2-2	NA	CASSVPSSGELFF	TGTGCCAGCAGCGTACCTAGCTCAGGGGAGCTGTTTTTT
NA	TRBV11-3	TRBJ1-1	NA	CASSSGTLTEAFF	TGTGCCAGCAGCTCCGGGACTCTTACTGAAGCTTTCTTT
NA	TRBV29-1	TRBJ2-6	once	CSVPDIPTSGANVLTF	TGCAGCGTTCCGGACATACCCACCTCTGGGGCCAACGTCCTGACTTTC
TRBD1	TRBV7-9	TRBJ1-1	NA	CASSHDRGTEAFF	TGTGCCAGCAGCCATGACAGGGGCACTGAAGCTTTCTTT
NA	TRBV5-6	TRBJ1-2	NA	CASSLGRGSGGYTF	TGTGCCAGCAGCTTGGGTCGAGGGTCTGGAGGCTACACCTTC
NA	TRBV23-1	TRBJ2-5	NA	CASSQSFQGTETQYF	TGCGCCAGCAGTCAATCTTTTCAGGGGACGGAGACCCAGTACTTC
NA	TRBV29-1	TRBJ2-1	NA	CSVRGRGGLNEQFF	TGCAGCGTCAGGGGGCGGGGGGGCCTAAATGAGCAGTTCTTC
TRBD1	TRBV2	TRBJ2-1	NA	CASIRDRAYNEQFF	TGTGCCAGCATCCGGGACAGGGCTTACAATGAGCAGTTCTTC
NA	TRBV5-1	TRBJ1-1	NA	CASRPGENTEAFF	TGCGCCAGCAGACCCGGAGAGAACACTGAAGCTTTCTTT
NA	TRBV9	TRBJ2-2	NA	CASSVEVTVNTGELFF	TGTGCCAGCAGCGTAGAGGTGACAGTGAACACCGGGGAGCTGTTTTTT
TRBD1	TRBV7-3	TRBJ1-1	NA	CASSTQQGTEAFF	TGTGCCAGCAGCACCCAACAGGGGACTGAAGCTTTCTTT
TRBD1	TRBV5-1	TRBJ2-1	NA	CASSLEGQSSYNEQFF	TGCGCCAGCAGCTTGGAGGGACAGTCCTCCTACAATGAGCAGTTCTTC
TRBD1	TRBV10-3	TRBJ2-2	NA	CAIRGTGGNTGELFF	TGTGCCATCAGAGGGACAGGGGGCAACACCGGGGAGCTGTTTTTT
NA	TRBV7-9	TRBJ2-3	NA	CASSLESDTQYF	TGTGCCAGCAGCTTAGAATCGGATACGCAGTATTTT
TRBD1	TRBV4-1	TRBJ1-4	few	CASSQEVWDRSPFGEKLFF	TGCGCCAGCAGCCAAGAGGTTTGGGACAGGTCCCCCTTTGGTGAAAAACTGTTTTTT
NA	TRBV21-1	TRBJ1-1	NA	CASSKETGDTEAFF	TGTGCCAGCAGCAAAGAGACGGGGGACACTGAAGCTTTCTTT
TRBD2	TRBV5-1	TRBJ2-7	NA	CASSLTSGRIYEQYF	TGCGCCAGCAGCCTGACTAGCGGGAGGATCTACGAGCAGTACTTC
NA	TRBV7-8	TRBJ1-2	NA	CASSEHGRGYTF	TGTGCCAGCAGCGAGCATGGGAGGGGCTACACCTTC
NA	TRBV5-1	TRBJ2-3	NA	CASSFRGGSDTQYF	TGCGCCAGCAGCTTCAGGGGAGGGTCAGATACGCAGTATTTT
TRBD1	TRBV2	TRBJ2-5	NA	CASSEMSDREETQYF	TGTGCCAGCAGCGAAATGTCTGACAGGGAGGAGACCCAGTACTTC
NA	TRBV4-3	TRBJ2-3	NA	CASSQTVREDTQYF	TGCGCCAGCAGCCAAACTGTCCGGGAGGATACGCAGTATTTT